A selection of T cell receptor beta chains follows, all from one sample in a study of shared clonotypes between healthy human individuals. The repertoire was sequenced with immunoSEQ multiplex PCR; TCRdb's copy has only in-frame clones and lacks some. The data show roughly 2.4 million clones, around 95% seen once. The sample taken for sequencing was naive CD4+ T cells sorted from blood. The receptors shown here come from a man younger than 35 in good health. Each CDR3 is given with its conserved first and last residue. Each record gives: clone size, D gene, V gene, J gene, CDR3 length, CDR3 protein, CDR3 DNA. A D gene is named only where the DNA matches it firmly. Size is stated for part of the rows, as once, few or many counts, or as a class when the clone is expanded.

clone_size: .; d_call: TRBD1; v_call: TRBV5-4; j_call: TRBJ1-2; cdr3_length: 17; cdr3_aa: CASSLPRPGQGVGGYTF; cdr3_nt: TGTGCCAGCAGCTTGCCTCGTCCGGGACAGGGGGTCGGTGGCTACACCTTC
clone_size: .; d_call: TRBD2; v_call: TRBV4-1; j_call: TRBJ2-1; cdr3_length: 15; cdr3_aa: CASRLTGGLYNEQFF; cdr3_nt: TGCGCCAGCAGACTTACGGGGGGTCTATACAATGAGCAGTTCTTC
clone_size: .; d_call: .; v_call: TRBV5-4; j_call: TRBJ2-7; cdr3_length: 17; cdr3_aa: CASSLARPTVSSYEQYF; cdr3_nt: TGTGCCAGCAGCTTGGCCCGACCAACGGTGAGCTCCTACGAGCAGTACTTC
clone_size: .; d_call: .; v_call: TRBV27; j_call: TRBJ2-4; cdr3_length: 12; cdr3_aa: CASSFFGDIQYF; cdr3_nt: TGTGCCAGCAGTTTTTTCGGGGACATTCAGTACTTC
clone_size: .; d_call: .; v_call: TRBV6-1; j_call: TRBJ2-2; cdr3_length: 17; cdr3_aa: CASSEWKGTGDTGELFF; cdr3_nt: TGTGCCAGCAGTGAATGGAAGGGGACGGGGGACACCGGGGAGCTGTTTTTT
clone_size: .; d_call: .; v_call: TRBV6-1; j_call: TRBJ1-6; cdr3_length: 13; cdr3_aa: CASSERSNSPLHF; cdr3_nt: TGTGCCAGCAGTGAAAGGAGTAATTCACCCCTCCACTTT
clone_size: .; d_call: TRBD1; v_call: TRBV7-9; j_call: TRBJ2-7; cdr3_length: 15; cdr3_aa: CASSLAVTGGYEQYF; cdr3_nt: TGTGCCAGCAGCTTAGCGGTTACAGGGGGTTACGAGCAGTACTTC
clone_size: .; d_call: .; v_call: TRBV5-1; j_call: TRBJ1-6; cdr3_length: 17; cdr3_aa: CASSLSATGSYNSPLHF; cdr3_nt: TGCGCCAGCAGCTTGAGTGCGACAGGCTCCTATAATTCACCCCTCCACTTT
clone_size: .; d_call: .; v_call: TRBV10-3; j_call: TRBJ1-1; cdr3_length: 14; cdr3_aa: CAISSRDMNTEAFF; cdr3_nt: TGTGCCATCAGCTCAAGGGATATGAACACTGAAGCTTTCTTT
clone_size: .; d_call: .; v_call: TRBV28; j_call: TRBJ1-2; cdr3_length: 13; cdr3_aa: CASSSGGLYGYTF; cdr3_nt: TGTGCCAGCAGTTCCGGCGGCCTCTATGGCTACACCTTC
clone_size: few; d_call: .; v_call: TRBV9; j_call: TRBJ2-1; cdr3_length: 15; cdr3_aa: CASSVGTAGRNEQFF; cdr3_nt: TGTGCCAGCAGCGTAGGGACGGCAGGGAGGAATGAGCAGTTCTTC
clone_size: .; d_call: TRBD2; v_call: TRBV11-2; j_call: TRBJ2-5; cdr3_length: 15; cdr3_aa: CASSHWSGGMETQYF; cdr3_nt: TGTGCCAGCAGCCACTGGTCCGGGGGGATGGAGACCCAGTACTTC
clone_size: once; d_call: .; v_call: TRBV5-6; j_call: TRBJ1-1; cdr3_length: 18; cdr3_aa: CASSLNPRDVYMNTEAFF; cdr3_nt: TGTGCCAGCAGCCTTAACCCCCGGGACGTTTACATGAACACTGAAGCTTTCTTT
clone_size: .; d_call: .; v_call: TRBV6-1; j_call: TRBJ2-7; cdr3_length: 14; cdr3_aa: CASTSYFGVHEQYF; cdr3_nt: TGTGCCAGCACCTCCTACTTTGGGGTACACGAGCAGTACTTC
clone_size: .; d_call: TRBD2; v_call: TRBV10-3; j_call: TRBJ2-7; cdr3_length: 13; cdr3_aa: CAISAGLNYEQYF; cdr3_nt: TGTGCCATCAGTGCGGGACTAAACTACGAGCAGTACTTC
clone_size: .; d_call: TRBD1; v_call: TRBV7-2; j_call: TRBJ2-1; cdr3_length: 17; cdr3_aa: CASSMSGTANSYNEQFF; cdr3_nt: TGTGCCAGCAGCATGTCCGGGACAGCAAACTCCTACAATGAGCAGTTCTTC
clone_size: .; d_call: .; v_call: TRBV9; j_call: TRBJ1-2; cdr3_length: 14; cdr3_aa: CASSPLGQSYGYTF; cdr3_nt: TGTGCCAGCAGCCCACTAGGACAGTCCTATGGCTACACCTTC
clone_size: .; d_call: .; v_call: TRBV10-3; j_call: TRBJ2-1; cdr3_length: 14; cdr3_aa: CAISGGLLYNEQFF; cdr3_nt: TGTGCCATCAGTGGGGGGCTACTCTACAATGAGCAGTTCTTC
clone_size: .; d_call: .; v_call: TRBV4-3; j_call: TRBJ2-3; cdr3_length: 15; cdr3_aa: CASSPGSASTDTQYF; cdr3_nt: TGCGCCAGCAGCCCGGGGTCAGCCTCCACAGATACGCAGTATTTT
clone_size: .; d_call: TRBD1; v_call: TRBV30; j_call: TRBJ1-1; cdr3_length: 13; cdr3_aa: CAWSDRGGTEAFF; cdr3_nt: TGTGCCTGGAGTGACAGGGGAGGCACTGAAGCTTTCTTT
clone_size: .; d_call: TRBD2; v_call: TRBV5-4; j_call: TRBJ2-5; cdr3_length: 14; cdr3_aa: CASSARLAGETQYF; cdr3_nt: TGTGCCAGCAGCGCCAGACTAGCGGGGGAGACCCAGTACTTC
clone_size: .; d_call: .; v_call: TRBV10-3; j_call: TRBJ2-3; cdr3_length: 14; cdr3_aa: CAISQGGNTDTQYF; cdr3_nt: TGTGCCATCAGCCAGGGAGGAAACACAGATACGCAGTATTTT
clone_size: .; d_call: .; v_call: TRBV5-1; j_call: TRBJ1-4; cdr3_length: 12; cdr3_aa: CASSLENEKLFF; cdr3_nt: TGCGCCAGCAGCTTGGAGAATGAAAAACTGTTTTTT
clone_size: .; d_call: .; v_call: TRBV11-2; j_call: TRBJ2-1; cdr3_length: 11; cdr3_aa: CASSLLDEQFF; cdr3_nt: TGTGCCAGCAGCTTATTAGATGAGCAGTTCTTC
clone_size: .; d_call: .; v_call: TRBV2; j_call: TRBJ1-5; cdr3_length: 18; cdr3_aa: CASGSGGAGAYSNQPQHF; cdr3_nt: TGTGCCAGCGGCTCGGGGGGGGCAGGGGCTTATAGCAATCAGCCCCAGCATTTT
clone_size: .; d_call: TRBD1; v_call: TRBV11-2; j_call: TRBJ1-5; cdr3_length: 15; cdr3_aa: CASSSLQGASQPQHF; cdr3_nt: TGTGCCAGCAGCTCCCTACAGGGGGCAAGTCAGCCCCAGCATTTT
clone_size: .; d_call: .; v_call: TRBV5-1; j_call: TRBJ2-5; cdr3_length: 14; cdr3_aa: CASSLGAGGETQYF; cdr3_nt: TGCGCCAGCAGCCTCGGGGCGGGCGGGGAGACCCAGTACTTC
clone_size: .; d_call: TRBD1; v_call: TRBV6-6; j_call: TRBJ2-7; cdr3_length: 16; cdr3_aa: CASSYSRTGDFYEQYF; cdr3_nt: TGTGCCAGCAGTTACTCTAGGACAGGGGATTTTTACGAGCAGTACTTC
clone_size: .; d_call: .; v_call: TRBV10-1; j_call: TRBJ2-7; cdr3_length: 14; cdr3_aa: CASSDRRREYEQYF; cdr3_nt: TGCGCCAGCAGTGACCGACGGAGGGAATACGAGCAGTACTTC
clone_size: .; d_call: TRBD1; v_call: TRBV18; j_call: TRBJ2-5; cdr3_length: 15; cdr3_aa: CASSPLGQAGETQYF; cdr3_nt: TGTGCCAGCTCACCTTTGGGACAGGCGGGAGAGACCCAGTACTTC
clone_size: .; d_call: TRBD1; v_call: TRBV19; j_call: TRBJ2-5; cdr3_length: 16; cdr3_aa: CATHPGQVGWQETQYF; cdr3_nt: TGTGCCACCCACCCGGGACAGGTAGGGTGGCAAGAGACCCAGTACTTC
clone_size: .; d_call: TRBD2; v_call: TRBV5-4; j_call: TRBJ2-1; cdr3_length: 16; cdr3_aa: CASSPGLAGRYNEQFF; cdr3_nt: TGTGCCAGCAGCCCAGGACTAGCGGGGCGCTACAATGAGCAGTTCTTC
clone_size: .; d_call: TRBD1; v_call: TRBV5-1; j_call: TRBJ1-2; cdr3_length: 15; cdr3_aa: CASSSGTGALYGYTF; cdr3_nt: TGCGCCAGCAGCTCCGGGACAGGGGCCCTCTATGGCTACACCTTC
clone_size: .; d_call: .; v_call: TRBV7-2; j_call: TRBJ1-1; cdr3_length: 13; cdr3_aa: CASSLRGITEAFF; cdr3_nt: TGTGCCAGCAGCTTAAGGGGGATCACTGAAGCTTTCTTT
clone_size: few; d_call: .; v_call: TRBV30; j_call: TRBJ2-1; cdr3_length: 11; cdr3_aa: CAWSAGNEQFF; cdr3_nt: TGTGCCTGGAGTGCGGGGAATGAGCAGTTCTTC
clone_size: .; d_call: TRBD2; v_call: TRBV7-6; j_call: TRBJ2-1; cdr3_length: 18; cdr3_aa: CASSQAGTSGMGDNEQFF; cdr3_nt: TGTGCCAGCAGCCAGGCCGGGACTAGCGGGATGGGTGACAATGAGCAGTTCTTC
clone_size: .; d_call: TRBD2; v_call: TRBV13; j_call: TRBJ2-2; cdr3_length: 18; cdr3_aa: CASSLDRVGTINTGELFF; cdr3_nt: TGTGCCAGCAGCTTAGATCGGGTTGGGACTATAAACACCGGGGAGCTGTTTTTT
clone_size: .; d_call: .; v_call: TRBV2; j_call: TRBJ1-3; cdr3_length: 13; cdr3_aa: CASSAQEFDTIYF; cdr3_nt: TGTGCCAGCAGTGCCCAGGAGTTTGACACCATATATTTT
clone_size: .; d_call: .; v_call: TRBV6-1; j_call: TRBJ2-5; cdr3_length: 15; cdr3_aa: CASNPWGGLQETQYF; cdr3_nt: TGTGCCAGCAACCCATGGGGGGGCCTACAAGAGACCCAGTACTTC
clone_size: .; d_call: TRBD1; v_call: TRBV28; j_call: TRBJ2-1; cdr3_length: 16; cdr3_aa: CASSGSGTGVFNEQFF; cdr3_nt: TGTGCCAGCAGCGGATCAGGGACAGGGGTTTTCAATGAGCAGTTCTTC
clone_size: .; d_call: .; v_call: TRBV11-3; j_call: TRBJ2-7; cdr3_length: 12; cdr3_aa: CASSSSGYEQYF; cdr3_nt: TGTGCCAGCAGTTCGTCCGGCTACGAGCAGTACTTC
clone_size: .; d_call: .; v_call: TRBV18; j_call: TRBJ1-4; cdr3_length: 17; cdr3_aa: CASSPPNRVQANEKLFF; cdr3_nt: TGTGCCAGCTCACCACCAAATCGGGTTCAAGCTAATGAAAAACTGTTTTTT